This section outlines one TCR beta chain sequence together with its context. The record originates from a study of T cell changes during pregnancy in multiple sclerosis. The CDR3 runs 15 residues. V lost 0 bases and J lost 2, with 11 bases in between. Germline V gene sequence: CDR1 SGHRS, CDR2 YFSETQ. The data were produced by immunoSEQ multiplex PCR, yet TCRdb's version contains in-frame clones alone and is incomplete. The table lists 50,000 to 60,000 clones, approximately 89% of them singletons. This sequence was found in a female donor in good health, enrolled as a control in a pregnancy study. The chain is built from TRBV5-1 and TRBJ1-2; tentative D call: TRBD1 (5 bases). The sequencing used peripheral blood, collected after pregnancy. The CDR3, as DNA: TGCGCCAGCAGCTTGGGGGGGGTAGCGAACTATGGCTACACCTTC. Protein product: CASSLGGVANYGYTF.